This entry lists 25 T cell receptor beta chains sequenced from one sample in a study of response to subunit inactivated influenza vaccine. A single record per CDR3 protein comes from TCRdb applying MiXCR to the RT-PCR reads. The sample shows some 550,000 distinct CDR3 sequences, around a quarter of them seen only once. The sample also formed part of further work on T cells expressing NK-cell markers. That source adds: UMIs were included in TCR beta cDNA generated by 5'RACE template switching.

The sample consisted of CD4+ T cells sorted from PBMCs, taken approximately 12 days after vaccination. The receptors originated from a man aged 50 to 59 who received an inactivated influenza vaccine.

The genes are TRBV28 and TRBJ2-3, with D possibly being TRBD1 or TRBD2 (5 bases each). Trimming took off 8 bases at V and 6 bases at J, with 18 bases between the two ends. CDR1 and CDR2 (germline): MDHEN, SYDVKM. The CDR3 spans 14 residues. CDR3 DNA: TGTGCCAGCGGGGGAACAGTGCCGTTGGATACGCAGTATTTT. Its translation is CASGGTVPLDTQYF.

The chain has TRBV4-2 and TRBJ1-2, with 7 bases fitting TRBD1. This CDR3 is 16 amino acids long. CDR1 LGHNA and CDR2 YNFKEQ come from the germline V gene. The ends lost 0 bases at V and 4 bases at J; junction bases unmatched: 8. The CDR3 DNA reads TGTGCCAGCAGCCAAGAAGTTGGTTGGGACAGCTATGGCTACACCTTC. The encoded protein is CASSQEVGWDSYGYTF.

This sequence joins TRBV5-1 and TRBJ2-1, with 8 bases lining up with TRBD1. V gave up 4 bases and J gave up 6 bases; unmatched junction bases: 18. Germline V gene sequence: CDR1 SGHRS, CDR2 YFSETQ. The CDR3 contains 18 residues. CDR3: CASSKGQERTRQGNEQFF. The CDR3 DNA follows: TGCGCCAGCAGCAAGGGACAGGAGCGGACCCGACAGGGCAATGAGCAGTTCTTC.

The V and J genes are TRBV2 and TRBJ1-6; TRBD1 aligns across 8 bases. V was clipped by 3 bases and J by 9 bases; unmatched bases: 4. The CDR3 is made up of 14 amino acids. Per the germline V gene, CDR1 is SNHLY and CDR2 is FYNNEI. This CDR3 reads CASSERQGTSPLHF. CDR3 nucleotides: TGTGCCAGCAGTGAGAGACAGGGGACTTCACCCCTCCACTTT.

This clonotype occurred a few times. The V and J genes are TRBV7-9 and TRBJ2-7, with a tentative D call TRBD2 (6 bases). Trimming stripped 6 bases from V and 4 bases from J, with 16 bases between. The CDR3 is 14 residues long. The germline gives CDR1 SEHNR, CDR2 FQNEAQ (reference sequence). Here the CDR3 DNA reads TGTGCCAGCAGTTCTGCGGGACTCACGTACGAGCAGTACTTC. Amino acid sequence: CASSSAGLTYEQYF.

This clonotype was observed a handful of times. The V call is TRBV7-2, the J call TRBJ2-1; no clear D. The V end was cut by 4 bases, the J end by 0 bases, with 10 bases between. Looked up from germline, CDR1 is SGHTA and CDR2 is FQGNSA. The CDR3 is 15 amino acids. The CDR3 loop reads CASSSAWSSYNEQFF. The CDR3 coding sequence is TGTGCCAGCAGCTCTGCCTGGAGCTCCTACAATGAGCAGTTCTTC.

This clonotype was counted only a few times. The CDR3 nucleotides read TGTGCCAGCAGCTTAGGCGGTAGCGGGGGAAAGACCCAGTACTTC. Its protein is CASSLGGSGGKTQYF. The V gene is TRBV7-2, the J gene TRBJ2-5; the match to TRBD2 covers 9 bases. This CDR3 is built from 15 residues. CDR1 and CDR2 from the germline V gene are SGHTA and FQGNSA. V lost 1 base to trimming and J lost 6 bases; unmatched junction nucleotides: 6.

This clonotype was detected only a few times. The rearrangement uses TRBV29-1 and TRBJ1-1; the D gene is possibly TRBD1 (5 bases). The CDR3 runs 11 residues. Germline V gene sequence: CDR1 SQVTM, CDR2 ANQGSEA. V was pared by 3 bases and J by 10 bases, with 12 bases between. As DNA, the CDR3 is TGCAGCGTTGAGACCGGGGGGGGAGCTTTCTTT. Protein product: CSVETGGGAFF.

This clonotype was seen a few times. The rearrangement uses TRBV7-9 and TRBJ2-1; 10 bases match TRBD2. Germline loops: CDR1 SEHNR, CDR2 FQNEAQ (reference sequence). This CDR3 is 17 amino acids long. The junction had 13 bases not matched to a gene; V was cut back by 5 bases and J by 6 bases. Here the CDR3 DNA reads TGTGCCAGCAGCACCCTTACGACTAGCGGGTCGGCCAATGAGCAGTTCTTC. It yields the protein CASSTLTTSGSANEQFF. Full variable domain (rest looked up from reference TRBV7-9 and TRBJ2-1): DTGVSQNPRHKITKRGQNVTFRCDPISEHNRLYWYRQTLGQGPEFLTYFQNEAQLEKSRLLSDRFSAERPKGSFSTLEIQRTEQGDSAMYLCASSTLTTSGSANEQFFGPGTRLTVL.

There are a few counts of this clonotype. The CDR3, as DNA: TGCAGTGCTTTCCAGACTAGCGGGAGACGCAATGAGCAGTTCTTC. It is translated as CSAFQTSGRRNEQFF. The J gene is TRBJ2-1, the V gene TRBV20-1, with TRBD2 matching over 12 bases. With V trimmed by 5 bases and J by 6 bases, 8 bases remained unmatched. The CDR3 length is 15 residues. Germline V gives CDR1 DFQATT, CDR2 SNEGSKA (reference sequence).

This clonotype was detected only a few times. This chain links TRBV20-1 with TRBJ1-1, with 8 bases aligning to TRBD1. The germline gives CDR1 DFQATT, CDR2 SNEGSKA (reference sequence). The CDR3 is made up of 14 amino acids. The V segment lost 6 bases and the J segment 1 base; nucleotides outside the gene matches: 7. CDR3: CSATTGARNTEAFF. As DNA, the CDR3 is TGCAGTGCCACGACAGGGGCGAGGAACACTGAAGCTTTCTTT.

This clonotype has at least ten counts. The V gene is TRBV20-1, the J gene TRBJ1-5, with 8 bases aligning to TRBD1. CDR3 length: 21 amino acids. Germline CDR1 is DFQATT and CDR2 is SNEGSKA (reference sequence). The ends lost 2 bases at V and 0 bases at J; junction bases unmatched: 21. The CDR3 DNA reads as TGCAGTGCTAGAACAGACCTTATCCACGGGACAGGCCCATCTAGCAATCAGCCCCAGCATTTT. Protein sequence: CSARTDLIHGTGPSSNQPQHF.

This chain links TRBV4-1 with TRBJ1-1; the D gene is possibly TRBD1 (5 bases). This CDR3 contains 14 residues. Per the germline V gene, CDR1 is MGHRA and CDR2 is YSYEKL. Trimming stripped 5 bases from V and 4 bases from J, with 14 bases between. The CDR3 sequence is CASSGSRGLTEAFF. The CDR3 DNA reads as TGCGCCAGCAGCGGCTCAAGGGGCCTCACTGAAGCTTTCTTT.

This clonotype was counted a few times. The rearrangement links TRBV12-3 or TRBV12-4 to TRBJ2-5, with 13 bases aligning to TRBD2. This CDR3 has 16 amino acids. Unmatched junction bases numbered 8, after V lost 5 bases and J lost 5 bases. This CDR3 reads CASSAARTSGSETQYF. For the CDR3, the DNA is TGTGCCAGCAGTGCGGCAAGGACTAGCGGGAGTGAGACCCAGTACTTC.

This clonotype was seen many times. This chain uses TRBV28 with TRBJ2-7, with 9 bases lining up with TRBD2. The CDR3 is 15 amino acids. From germline, CDR1 is MDHEN and CDR2 SYDVKM. The V and J ends lost 4 bases and 5 bases, in that order; junction bases with no gene match: 9. CDR3: CASSSYSGRPDEQYF. CDR3 sequence (DNA): TGTGCCAGCAGTTCTTATAGCGGGAGACCCGACGAGCAGTACTTC.

There are a few counts of this clonotype. The CDR3 is CSVDGRGPYNEQFF. For the CDR3, the DNA is TGCAGCGTTGATGGGCGGGGGCCTTACAATGAGCAGTTCTTC. This rearrangement joins TRBV29-1 to TRBJ2-1, with a tentative D call TRBD2 (7 bases). Germline V gives CDR1 SQVTM, CDR2 ANQGSEA. This CDR3 region has 14 residues. Trimming took off 3 bases at V and 4 bases at J, with 13 bases between the two ends.

The rearrangement links TRBV28 to TRBJ2-7; unclear D gene. V lost 1 base and J 6 bases, leaving 16 bases between the germline ends. The length of the CDR3 is 15 residues. Germline V lookup: CDR1 MDHEN, CDR2 SYDVKM. The CDR3 here is CASSLYSAGWAEQYF. The CDR3 DNA reads as TGTGCCAGCAGTTTATACTCCGCTGGTTGGGCCGAGCAGTACTTC.

The chain joins TRBV29-1 to TRBJ1-1; 7 bases are a match to TRBD1. The CDR3 has 16 amino acids. Losses at the gene ends were 2 bases for V and 4 bases for J; bases not matched to a gene: 13. Germline CDR1 reads SQVTM; CDR2 reads ANQGSEA. Here the CDR3 reads CSVERWDRERGTEAFF. The CDR3 bases are TGCAGCGTTGAAAGATGGGACAGAGAAAGGGGCACTGAAGCTTTCTTT.

This chain links TRBV28 with TRBJ1-5; D might be TRBD1 (6 bases). Trimming left V 8 bases short and J 3 bases short, with 8 bases between. The CDR3 runs to 12 residues. The germline V gene has CDR1 MDHEN and CDR2 SYDVKM. CDR3: CASRQVNQPQHF. CDR3 DNA: TGTGCCAGCCGACAGGTCAATCAGCCCCAGCATTTT.

Within the sample, this clonotype is medium-sized. The chain is built from TRBV28 and TRBJ2-5, with TRBD1 identical over 8 bases. The V gene's germline CDR1 is MDHEN and CDR2 SYDVKM. With 5 bases clipped from V and 4 bases from J, the junction kept 3 bases outside the gene matches. The CDR3 is 13 amino acids. CDR3 loop: CASSDTGGETQYF. The CDR3 DNA sequence: TGTGCCAGCAGTGACACAGGGGGAGAGACCCAGTACTTC.

The chain recombines TRBV5-1 with TRBJ1-2, with D perhaps matching TRBD1 (5 bases). Germline CDR1 SGHRS, CDR2 YFSETQ. Trimming took off 0 bases at V and 2 bases at J, with 11 bases between the two ends. This CDR3 has 15 amino acids. The CDR3 sequence is CASSLALTDNYGYTF. The CDR3, as DNA: TGCGCCAGCAGCTTGGCCCTGACAGACAACTATGGCTACACCTTC.

V is TRBV7-9 and J is TRBJ2-7; D gene ambiguous. CDR3 size: 12 residues. CDR1 is SEHNR and CDR2 is FQNEAQ in the germline V gene (reference sequence). Deletions cut 3 bases from V and 2 bases from J, with 5 bases between. The CDR3 spells CASSFLAYEQYF. The DNA for the CDR3 is TGTGCCAGCAGCTTCTTGGCCTACGAGCAGTACTTC.

The J gene is TRBJ2-1, the V gene TRBV4-2; tentative D call: TRBD2 (5 bases). CDR3 size: 16 residues. Looked up from germline, CDR1 is LGHNA and CDR2 is YNFKEQ. The germline V and J ends were trimmed by 5 bases and 0 bases, with 14 bases remaining between them. The CDR3 DNA reads as TGTGCCAGCAGCAAGTCTAGCACCAGCTCCTACAATGAGCAGTTCTTC. Residues: CASSKSSTSSYNEQFF.

The chain couples TRBV11-2 to TRBJ2-7, with 15 bases lining up with TRBD2. The CDR3 is made up of 18 amino acids. Germline V gene data show CDR1 as SGHAT and CDR2 as FQNNGV. V gave up 2 bases and J gave up 0 bases; unmatched junction bases: 5. The CDR3 loop reads CASSLRTSGRASSYEQYF. CDR3 DNA sequence: TGTGCCAGCAGCTTAAGGACTAGCGGGAGGGCGAGCTCCTACGAGCAGTACTTC.

The chain couples TRBV12-3 or TRBV12-4 to TRBJ2-7, with 7 bases aligning to TRBD1. This CDR3 is built from 13 residues. V lost 6 bases and J lost 6; bases outside the gene matches: 8. This CDR3 reads CASRETGAREQYF. The CDR3 region has the DNA TGTGCCAGCAGGGAAACAGGGGCCCGCGAGCAGTACTTC.